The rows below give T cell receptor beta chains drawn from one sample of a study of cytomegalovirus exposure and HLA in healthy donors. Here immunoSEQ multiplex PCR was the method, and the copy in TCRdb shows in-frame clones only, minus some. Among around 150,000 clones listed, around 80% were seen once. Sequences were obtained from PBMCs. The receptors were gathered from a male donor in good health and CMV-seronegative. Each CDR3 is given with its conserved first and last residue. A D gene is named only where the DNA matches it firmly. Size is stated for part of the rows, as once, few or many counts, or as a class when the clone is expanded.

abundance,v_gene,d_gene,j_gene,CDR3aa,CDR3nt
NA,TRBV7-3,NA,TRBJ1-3,CASSLTSSGNTIYF,TGTGCCAGCAGCTTAACGAGCTCTGGAAACACCATATATTTT
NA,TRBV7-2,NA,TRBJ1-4,CASSLGDIGREKLFF,TGTGCCAGCAGCTTAGGGGACATAGGTCGTGAAAAACTGTTTTTT
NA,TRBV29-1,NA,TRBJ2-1,CSVGRTDTYNEQFF,TGCAGCGTAGGCAGGACAGATACCTACAATGAGCAGTTCTTC
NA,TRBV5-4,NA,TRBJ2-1,CASSPGSVRGQYNEQFF,TGTGCCAGCAGCCCCGGTTCTGTTAGGGGACAATACAATGAGCAGTTCTTC
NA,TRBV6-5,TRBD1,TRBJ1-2,CASSYDRVNGYTF,TGTGCCAGCAGTTACGACAGGGTAAACGGCTACACCTTC
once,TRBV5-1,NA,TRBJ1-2,CASRLRGEVDGYTF,TGCGCCAGCAGGCTCAGGGGTGAAGTGGATGGCTACACCTTC
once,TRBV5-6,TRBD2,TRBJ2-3,CASSLGAGGHVDTQYF,TGTGCCAGCAGCTTGGGGGCGGGGGGGCATGTCGATACGCAGTATTTT
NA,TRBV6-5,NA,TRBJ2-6,CASSLRPGANVLTF,TGTGCCAGCAGTCTGCGGCCTGGGGCCAACGTCCTGACTTTC
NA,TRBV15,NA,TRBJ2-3,CATSRDRWGDSTDTQYF,TGTGCCACCAGCAGGGATAGATGGGGGGACAGCACAGATACGCAGTATTTT
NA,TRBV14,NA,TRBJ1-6,CASSQDGGRLSPLHF,TGTGCCAGCAGCCAAGATGGAGGCAGGCTCTCACCCCTCCACTTT
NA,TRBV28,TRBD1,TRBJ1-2,CASRLGTVYGYTF,TGTGCCAGCAGGTTAGGGACAGTCTATGGCTACACCTTC
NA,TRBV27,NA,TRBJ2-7,CASSLASGTPYEQYF,TGTGCCAGCAGTTTAGCCTCCGGGACTCCCTACGAGCAGTACTTC
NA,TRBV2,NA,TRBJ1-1,CASIFEEGRAEAFF,TGTGCCAGCATCTTCGAGGAGGGTAGAGCTGAAGCTTTCTTT
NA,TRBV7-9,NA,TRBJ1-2,CSSSLAGARGNYGYTF,TGTTCCAGCAGCTTAGCCGGAGCACGGGGGAACTATGGCTACACCTTC
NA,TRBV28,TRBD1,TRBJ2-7,CASSLLGTGETEQYF,TGTGCCAGCAGTTTACTTGGGACAGGGGAGACCGAGCAGTACTTC
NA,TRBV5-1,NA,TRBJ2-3,CASSFGQASTDTQYF,TGCGCCAGCAGCTTTGGGCAGGCTAGCACAGATACGCAGTATTTT
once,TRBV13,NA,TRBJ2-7,CASSSYTDEQYF,TGTGCCAGCAGCTCATATACGGACGAGCAGTACTTC
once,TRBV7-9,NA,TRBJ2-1,CASSFQGSEQFF,TGTGCCAGCAGCTTTCAGGGGAGTGAGCAGTTCTTC
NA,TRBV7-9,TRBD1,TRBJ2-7,CASSSKDRGDPYEQYF,TGTGCCAGCAGCTCAAAGGACAGGGGTGACCCCTACGAGCAGTACTTC
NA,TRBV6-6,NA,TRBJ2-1,CASSPVEGPTYNEQFF,TGTGCCAGCAGTCCCGTCGAGGGCCCGACCTACAATGAGCAGTTCTTC
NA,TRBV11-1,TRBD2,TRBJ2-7,CASRTSGTYEQYF,TGTGCCAGCAGGACTAGCGGCACCTACGAGCAGTACTTC
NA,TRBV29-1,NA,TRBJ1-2,CSVRTGPGGGYTF,TGCAGCGTGAGGACCGGCCCAGGAGGGGGCTACACCTTC
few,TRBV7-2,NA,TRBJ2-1,CASRTTSGTLSYNEQFF,TGTGCCAGCAGAACAACCAGCGGCACTCTTTCCTACAATGAGCAGTTCTTC
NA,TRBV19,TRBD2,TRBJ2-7,CASSALSTGEGVYEQYF,TGTGCCAGTAGTGCCCTCTCGACGGGGGAGGGCGTCTACGAGCAGTACTTC
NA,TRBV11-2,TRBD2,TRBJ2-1,CASSLIYSGKNEQFF,TGTGCCAGCAGCTTAATATATAGCGGGAAGAATGAGCAGTTCTTC
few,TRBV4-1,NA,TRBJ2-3,CASSQEEASTDTQYF,TGCGCCAGCAGCCAAGAGGAGGCTAGCACAGATACGCAGTATTTT
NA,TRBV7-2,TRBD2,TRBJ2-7,CASSPLPGGEQYF,TGTGCCAGCAGCCCTCTTCCGGGGGGCGAGCAGTACTTC
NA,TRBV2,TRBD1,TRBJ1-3,CASPTPTGEAGNTIYF,TGTGCCAGCCCGACCCCTACAGGGGAAGCTGGAAACACCATATATTTT
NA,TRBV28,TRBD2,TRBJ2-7,CASRLAGYEQYF,TGTGCCAGCAGGCTAGCGGGGTACGAGCAGTACTTC
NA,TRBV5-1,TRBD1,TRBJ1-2,CASSRQGSNYGYTF,TGCGCCAGCAGCAGACAGGGATCTAACTATGGCTACACCTTC
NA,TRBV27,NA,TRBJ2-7,CASSFSGTNGVEQYF,TGTGCCAGCAGCTTTTCCGGGACAAATGGAGTCGAGCAGTACTTC
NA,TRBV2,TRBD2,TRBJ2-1,CASIPGLAKNEQFF,TGTGCCAGCATTCCGGGACTAGCGAAGAATGAGCAGTTCTTC
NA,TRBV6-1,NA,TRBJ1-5,CASSKEQGRSDQPQHF,TGTGCCAGCAGTAAAGAACAGGGTAGAAGCGATCAGCCCCAGCATTTT
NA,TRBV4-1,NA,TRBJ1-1,CASSPVRVGRGTEAFF,TGCGCCAGCAGCCCGGTTCGGGTGGGGAGAGGCACTGAAGCTTTCTTT
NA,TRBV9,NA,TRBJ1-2,CASSVDEGNYGYTF,TGTGCCAGCAGCGTAGATGAGGGAAACTATGGCTACACCTTC
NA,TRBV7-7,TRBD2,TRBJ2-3,CASSMGGADTQYF,TGTGCCAGCAGCATGGGGGGGGCAGATACGCAGTATTTT
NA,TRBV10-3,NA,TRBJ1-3,CAISESTGLFSGNTIYF,TGTGCCATCAGTGAGTCCACAGGCCTATTCTCTGGAAACACCATATATTTT